The 12 T cell receptor beta chains below all came from one sample that was sequenced in a study of blood T cell repertoires in COVID-19. Here immunoSEQ multiplex PCR was the method, and the copy in TCRdb shows in-frame clones only, minus some. This table has 450,000 to 600,000 clones, about 90% appearing once. Sequencing was performed on PBMCs or T cells enriched from blood (not recorded which). The origin of the receptors is a woman aged 18-29 years who had recovered from COVID-19.

The genes are TRBV6-5 and TRBJ2-2, with D possibly being TRBD1 (6 bases). CDR1 is MNHEY, CDR2 SVGAGI, per germline. CDR3 length equals 14 residues. V lost 6 bases, J lost 1 base, and 9 bases lay in between. CDR3 sequence: CASRADRNTGELFF. DNA for the CDR3: TGTGCCAGCAGAGCGGACAGGAACACCGGGGAGCTGTTTTTT.

The chain uses TRBV5-4 and TRBJ1-1; a weak D match, TRBD1 (6 bases). Trimming left V 0 bases short and J 1 base short, with 16 bases between. Germline CDR1 SGHNT, CDR2 YYREEE (reference sequence). The CDR3 runs to 17 residues. This CDR3 is CASSLAGGPLKNTEAFF. The DNA for the CDR3 is TGTGCCAGCAGCTTGGCCGGGGGGCCCCTTAAGAACACTGAAGCTTTCTTT.

The chain employs TRBV13 and TRBJ1-3; 7 nucleotides align to TRBD1. V lost 5 bases, J lost 5 bases, and 6 bases stayed unmatched. The germline CDR1 and CDR2 sequences are PRHDT and FYEKMQ (reference sequence). The CDR3 is 14 amino acids. DNA for the CDR3: TGTGCCAGCAGCAACCGGGACAGCCGAAACACCATATATTTT. Protein: CASSNRDSRNTIYF.

The chain recombines TRBV30 with TRBJ2-7, with TRBD1 identical over 9 bases. The CDR3 runs to 13 residues. Germline CDR1 GTSNPN, CDR2 SVGIG (reference sequence). Germline trimming cut 4 bases from V and 2 bases from J; bases unmatched to any gene: 3. For the CDR3, the DNA is TGTGCCTGGACGGGGACAGGGCCCTACGAGCAGTACTTC. Its translation: CAWTGTGPYEQYF.

This rearrangement joins TRBV28 to TRBJ1-1; a possible D gene is TRBD1 (6 bases). Germline-derived CDR1 and CDR2 are MDHEN and SYDVKM. Trimming took 6 bases from V and 7 from J, leaving 15 bases between them. The CDR3 covers 13 residues. CDR3 bases: TGTGCCAGCAGAAACTCAGGGGCCCTTGAAGCTTTCTTT. Translated, it gives CASRNSGALEAFF.

The CDR3 sequence: CASSLDRGRGQPQHF. The CDR3 bases are TGTGCCAGCAGCTTGGACAGGGGAAGGGGTCAGCCCCAGCATTTT. The chain links TRBV5-6 to TRBJ1-5, with 7 bases aligning to TRBD1. V shed 0 bases and J 6 bases; nucleotides not matched to a gene: 6. Germline values: CDR1 SGHDT, CDR2 YYEEEE. CDR3 length: 15 residues. Full variable domain (outside the CDR3, taken from reference TRBV5-6 and TRBJ1-5): DAGVTQSPTHLIKTRGQQVTLRCSPKSGHDTVSWYQQALGQGPQFIFQYYEEEERQRGNFPDRFSGHQFPNYSSELNVNALLLGDSALYLCASSLDRGRGQPQHFGDGTRLSIL.

This clone has a count of ten or more. This chain connects TRBV15 to TRBJ2-3, with D unclear. The germline V gene has CDR1 LNHNV and CDR2 YYDKDF (reference sequence). Trimming removed 1 base from V and 8 bases from J, with 10 bases in between. The CDR3 sequence is 13 residues long. CDR3 nucleotides: TGTGCCACCAGCAGAGCGGTGAATCCTACGCAGTATTTT. This gives the protein CATSRAVNPTQYF.

The CDR3 DNA reads as TGTGCCAGCAGCTTAAATACAGGTCTCGGAGCTTTCTTT. Protein product: CASSLNTGLGAFF. The chain employs TRBV5-4 and TRBJ1-1; possible D gene TRBD1, 5 bases. Germline V gene lookup returns CDR1 SGHNT and CDR2 YYREEE (reference sequence). The CDR3 extends over 13 amino acids. V lost 2 bases, J lost 10 bases, and 15 bases lay in between.

This chain joins TRBV5-1 and TRBJ2-1, with D tentatively TRBD1 (5 bases). V lost 3 bases and J 16 bases, leaving 20 bases between the germline ends. CDR3 length equals 13 residues. Germline V lookup: CDR1 SGHRS, CDR2 YFSETQ. CDR3 sequence reads: CASSWLDGRVEFF. The CDR3 DNA follows: TGCGCCAGCAGCTGGTTGGACGGCAGGGTAGAATTCTTC.

The chain couples TRBV4-1 to TRBJ1-1, with D possibly matching TRBD1 (5 bases). Trimming removed 3 bases from V and 5 bases from J, with 13 bases in between. The CDR3 is made up of 14 amino acids. Germline V gives CDR1 MGHRA, CDR2 YSYEKL. The CDR3 is CASSHTGTGTEAFF. CDR3 coding DNA: TGCGCCAGCAGCCACACAGGAACTGGAACTGAAGCTTTCTTT.

The V and J genes are TRBV7-9 and TRBJ2-7, with D tentatively TRBD1 (6 bases). Germline CDR1 SEHNR, CDR2 FQNEAQ (reference sequence). Between the trimmed V and J ends, which lost 7 bases and 0 bases, there was a span of 16 bases. This CDR3 comprises 15 residues. CDR3 region: CASNDYTGTSYEQYF. Here the CDR3 DNA reads TGTGCCAGCAACGATTATACAGGGACCTCCTACGAGCAGTACTTC.

The V call is TRBV7-8, the J call TRBJ2-3, with D hard to call. V lost 1 base and J lost 0, with 8 bases in between. Per the germline V gene, CDR1 is SGHVS and CDR2 is FQNEAQ. There are 15 residues in the CDR3. In nucleotides, the CDR3 is TGTGCCAGCAGCTTAGGGCAGACTAGCACAGATACGCAGTATTTT. It yields the protein CASSLGQTSTDTQYF. Together with reference TRBV7-8 and TRBJ2-3, the CDR3 gives the full variable domain: GAGVSQSPRYKVAKRGQDVALRCDPISGHVSLFWYQQALGQGPEFLTYFQNEAQLDKSGLPSDRFFAERPEGSVSTLKIQRTQQEDSAVYLCASSLGQTSTDTQYFGPGTRLTVL.